These 3 T cell receptor beta chains came from one sample sequenced in a study of Ad26.COV2.S vaccination and SARS-CoV-2 variants. The repertoire was sequenced with immunoSEQ multiplex PCR; TCRdb's copy has only in-frame clones and lacks some. The sample holds about 400,000 clones, approximately 90% seen once. Treatment specified: over 15 received Ad26.COV2.S at low or high dose, single or two shots; roughly five received placebo; per-sample allocation not given. Samples came from day 63 after the first vaccine or placebo injection. The material was peripheral blood, obtained in a trial of Ad26.COV2.S vaccine versus placebo. The origin of the receptors is a person aged 18-65 years who received the Ad26.COV2.S COVID-19 vaccine or a placebo.

The chain has TRBV4-3 and TRBJ2-7; D unclear. V was pared by 0 bases and J by 3 bases, with 6 bases between. Germline CDR1 and CDR2: LGHNA and YSLEER. The CDR3 sequence is 13 residues long. The CDR3 nucleotides read TGCGCCAGCAGCCAAGATGGTCGCTACGAGCAGTACTTC. Amino acid sequence: CASSQDGRYEQYF.

CDR3 protein: CASSPGQSNQPQHF. The CDR3 DNA follows: TGCGCCAGCAGCCCGGGACAGAGCAATCAGCCCCAGCATTTT. The gene calls are TRBV5-1 and TRBJ1-5, with 7 positions matching TRBD1. The V and J ends lost 4 bases and 1 base, in that order; junction bases with no gene match: 2. The CDR3 length is 14 residues. Germline CDR1 is SGHRS and CDR2 is YFSETQ.

The chain couples TRBV6-2 or TRBV6-3 to TRBJ1-6; D possibly corresponds to TRBD1 (5 bases). The V gene's germline CDR1 is MNHEY and CDR2 SVGEGT. The CDR3 length is 13 residues. V gave up 5 bases and J gave up 4 bases, with 6 bases separating them. CDR3 loop: CASSDRYNSPLHF. CDR3 in DNA: TGTGCCAGCAGTGACAGATATAATTCACCCCTCCACTTT.